Detailed here is one T cell receptor beta chain. The source of the sample is a study of T cells in Graves' hyperthyroidism and ophthalmopathy. Patients were aged 18 to 65, had disease duration under 2 months, and had newly diagnosed hyperthyroidism. The authors took PBMCs from 10 ml fresh peripheral blood. The source material, RNA transcripts, was used to amplify TCR beta CDR3 regions. Using the HTBI primer set, a first-round RT-PCR was run on the TCR CDR3. Using its own MiXCR run on the multiplex PCR reads, TCRdb lists one record per CDR3 protein. Seen here are roughly 660,000 distinct CDR3 sequences, 15% to 20% observed once, and the top ten hold around 15%. This receptor was identified in a man between 50 and 59 years old with Graves' hyperthyroidism. The sample was blood.

The CDR3 DNA reads TGCAGTGCACCGGCCCGATGGTTAGCGGGCTCCTACGAGCAGTACTTC. Translating it yields CSAPARWLAGSYEQYF. The chain recombines TRBV20-1 with TRBJ2-7, with 7 bases that match TRBD2. The V segment lost 6 bases and the J segment 0 bases; nucleotides outside the gene matches: 14. Germline assignment: CDR1 DFQATT and CDR2 SNEGSKA (reference sequence). CDR3 size: 16 residues.